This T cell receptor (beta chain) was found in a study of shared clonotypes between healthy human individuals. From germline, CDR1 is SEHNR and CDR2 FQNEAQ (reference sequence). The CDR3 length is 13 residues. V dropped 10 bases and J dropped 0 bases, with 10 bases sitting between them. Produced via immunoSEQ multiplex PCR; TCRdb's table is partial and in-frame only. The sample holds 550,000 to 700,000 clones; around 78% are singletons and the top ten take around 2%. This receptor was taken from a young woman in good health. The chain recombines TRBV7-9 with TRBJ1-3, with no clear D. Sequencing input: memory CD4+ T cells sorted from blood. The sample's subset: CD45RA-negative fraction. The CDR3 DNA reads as TGTGCCACTGATCGAGGCTCTGGAAACACCATATATTTT. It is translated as CATDRGSGNTIYF.